Sequencing of this T cell receptor (beta chain) was carried out in a study of blood T cell repertoires in COVID-19. The wider study: From the United States, Italy and Spain came samples of acute and convalescent COVID-19. Sources were T cells, B-cell-depleted T cells, or PBMCs; the material itself was cDNA or gDNA.

In the original workflow: Scientists estimated how many nucleated cells there were by amplifying reference gene primers. Some clones are missing from TCRdb's copy, which holds only in-frame ones; the method was immunoSEQ multiplex PCR. That table is the source of V, J and clone size, and D and trimming were worked out from the DNA. The data contain roughly 280,000 clones, about 89% of them singletons. The germline V gene encodes CDR1 SQVTM and CDR2 ANQGSEA. Trimming cost V 4 bases and J 3 bases, with 12 bases left between them. CDR3 length: 13 amino acids. The genes are TRBV29-1 and TRBJ1-1; no clear D gene. Sequences were obtained from peripheral blood. The receptor was derived from a man aged 40-55 years with active or convalescent COVID-19. In DNA, the CDR3 is TGCAGCGTTGTCTTACTATTAGACACTGAAGCTTTCTTT. Translating it yields CSVVLLLDTEAFF. Filled out from reference TRBV29-1 and TRBJ1-1, the complete variable domain reads SAVISQKPSRDICQRGTSLTIQCQVDSQVTMMFWYRQQPGQSLTLIATANQGSEATYESGFVIDKFPISRPNLTFSTLTVSNMSPEDSSIYLCSVVLLLDTEAFFGQGTRLTVV.